Included here is one T cell receptor (beta chain) sequence, with context. The protocol was immunoSEQ multiplex PCR, while the TCRdb copy is restricted to in-frame clones and leaves out a portion. The sample has about 80,000 clones, approximately 94% seen once. It was autoimmune disease history or systemic immunosuppression that excluded patients. The data stem from a study of OX40 agonist ivuxolimab in advanced cancers. Looking at the study overall: Aged about 20 to 85 with a mean of 60 years, they were about 78% male. Three patients, one with hepatocellular carcinoma and two with cutaneous melanoma, responded partially.

The V end lost 2 bases, the J end lost 8 bases, and 15 bases lay between the germline ends. Looked up from germline, CDR1 is KGHSH and CDR2 is LQKENI. CDR3 length equals 14 residues. The source is an adult with an advanced solid tumor such as melanoma, head and neck, liver or kidney cancer. Sample: CD4+ or CD8+ T cells sorted from blood, taken in a trial of the OX40 agonist ivuxolimab. The chain recombines TRBV18 with TRBJ1-2; D gene unclear. The CDR3 loop is CASSPGQSLLGYTF. The CDR3 DNA is TGTGCCAGCTCACCAGGCCAGTCCCTATTGGGCTACACCTTC.